What follows are 20 T cell receptor beta chains derived from one specimen sequenced in a study of T cells after yellow fever vaccination. TCRdb reprocessed the 5' RACE reads via MiXCR and lists one record per CDR3 protein. The sample lists some 300,000 distinct CDR3 sequences; about 10% were seen once. The material sequenced was CD4+ T cells sorted from PBMCs, taken 45 days after the yellow fever booster vaccination. These receptors were collected from a man younger than 35 who received the YFV17D yellow fever vaccine.

This clonotype was counted a few times. The chain is built from TRBV11-1 and TRBJ2-5; perhaps TRBD2 as D (5 bases). The CDR3 loop spans 12 amino acids. Germline assignment: CDR1 SGHAT and CDR2 FQDESV (reference sequence). The V and J ends lost 7 bases and 5 bases respectively, with 11 bases between them. In nucleotides, the CDR3 is TGTGCCAGCACGGGGATGGAGGAGACCCAGTACTTC. This gives the protein CASTGMEETQYF.

This sequence joins TRBV7-9 and TRBJ2-5; no definite D call. This CDR3 contains 14 residues. V was pared by 3 bases and J by 3 bases, with 11 bases between. Germline V gene sequence: CDR1 SEHNR, CDR2 FQNEAQ (reference sequence). The CDR3 loop is CASSFSASKETQYF. The CDR3 DNA follows: TGTGCCAGCAGCTTCTCGGCCAGCAAAGAGACCCAGTACTTC.

The rearrangement uses TRBV12-3 or TRBV12-4 and TRBJ1-5; D gene ambiguous. Trimming cost V 5 bases and J 13 bases, with 18 bases left between them. The CDR3 spans 13 residues. The CDR3 is CASSTPTLTLQHF. In DNA form, the CDR3 reads TGTGCCAGCAGTACACCGACACTCACCCTACAGCATTTT.

The CDR3, as DNA: TGTGCCGGGGGAAAGTCGAACACTGAAGCTTTCTTT. Translated, it gives CAGGKSNTEAFF. This chain joins TRBV6-6 and TRBJ1-1; D might be TRBD1 (5 bases). The CDR3 length is 12 residues. V lost 11 bases, J lost 1 base, and 11 bases lay in between. Germline CDR1 and CDR2: MNHNY and SVGAGI (reference sequence).

This sequence joins TRBV7-2 and TRBJ2-1, with unresolved D. Trimming cost V 6 bases and J 15 bases, with 12 bases left between them. The CDR3 covers 10 residues. CDR1 is SGHTA and CDR2 is FQGNSA in the germline V gene. Written as DNA, the CDR3 is TGTGCCAGCAGGGATAGGGTCGCGTTCTTC. Its protein is CASRDRVAFF. Based on the CDR3 plus reference TRBV7-2 and TRBJ2-1, the full variable domain is GAGVSQSPSNKVTEKGKDVELRCDPISGHTALYWYRQSLGQGLEFLIYFQGNSAPDKSGLPSDRFSAERTGGSVSTLTIQRTQQEDSAVYLCASRDRVAFFGPGTRLTVL.

This chain connects TRBV12-3 or TRBV12-4 to TRBJ2-5; D is perhaps TRBD2 (6 bases). This CDR3 has 13 residues. The V end was cut by 3 bases, the J end by 5 bases, with 10 bases between. The CDR3 DNA reads as TGTGCCAGCAGTTTTCGCGGGATCGAGACCCAGTACTTC. Its protein is CASSFRGIETQYF.

This chain joins TRBV19 and TRBJ2-6; 8 bases map to TRBD1. The CDR3 runs 16 residues. V shed 2 bases, J shed 1 base, and the junction held 1 base outside the gene matches. CDR1 and CDR2 (germline): LNHDA, SQIVND (reference sequence). Here the CDR3 reads CASSIQGASGANVLTF. CDR3 nucleotides: TGTGCCAGTAGTATACAGGGGGCATCTGGGGCCAACGTCCTGACTTTC.

This clonotype was detected ten times or more. The genes are TRBV7-9 and TRBJ1-5, with D unclear. The V gene's germline CDR1 is SEHNR and CDR2 FQNEAQ (reference sequence). V was trimmed by 2 bases and J by 2 bases, leaving 7 bases between them. The CDR3 totals 14 residues. This chain's CDR3 is CASSLMEGNQPQHF. The CDR3 DNA follows: TGTGCCAGCAGCTTAATGGAAGGCAATCAGCCCCAGCATTTT.

The V call is TRBV6-5, the J call TRBJ1-2; D is unclear. Trimming took 7 bases from V and 2 from J, leaving 17 bases between them. The CDR3 totals 15 residues. From germline, CDR1 is MNHEY and CDR2 SVGAGI. CDR3 coding DNA: TGTGCCAGCACCTCTCCGGCGCGGAACAACTATGGCTACACCTTC. Translation: CASTSPARNNYGYTF.

This clonotype appeared a few times. The chain links TRBV7-3 to TRBJ2-1; D uncertain. There are 13 residues in the CDR3. Germline values: CDR1 SGHTA, CDR2 FQGTGA. V lost 3 bases to trimming and J lost 8 bases, with 11 bases between them. The CDR3 DNA reads TGTGCCAGCAGCTTCCGGACGCTGGATGAGCAGTTCTTC. Protein: CASSFRTLDEQFF.

This clonotype has a handful of counts. The CDR3 reads CASRIGSGGGAGETQYF. CDR3 DNA: TGTGCCAGCAGAATAGGGTCAGGCGGGGGGGCCGGAGAGACCCAGTACTTC. V is TRBV11-2 and J is TRBJ2-5; 9 bases agree with TRBD2. V gave up 6 bases and J gave up 4 bases; unmatched junction bases: 15. The CDR3 runs to 17 residues. Germline CDR1 reads SGHAT; CDR2 reads FQNNGV. Supplemented by reference TRBV11-2 and TRBJ2-5, the full variable domain reads EAGVAQSPRYKIIEKRQSVAFWCNPISGHATLYWYQQILGQGPKLLIQFQNNGVVDDSQLPKDRFSAERLKGVDSTLKIQPAKLEDSAVYLCASRIGSGGGAGETQYFGPGTRLLVL.

CDR3 region: CASRSQDAAGNTIYF. CDR3 coding DNA: TGTGCCAGCAGGAGTCAAGACGCCGCTGGAAACACCATATATTTT. This rearrangement joins TRBV28 to TRBJ1-3, with D unclear. Trimming stripped 6 bases from V and 2 bases from J, with 14 bases between. CDR3 length equals 15 residues. Germline-derived CDR1 and CDR2 are MDHEN and SYDVKM.

This clonotype was picked up a small number of times. The chain carries TRBV29-1 and TRBJ2-5, with 12 bases lining up with TRBD2. J gave up 4 bases and V 4 bases, and 7 bases lay outside the gene matches. The length of the CDR3 is 15 residues. The V gene's germline CDR1 is SQVTM and CDR2 ANQGSEA. CDR3 nucleotide sequence: TGCAGCGTTGTCTCTAGCGGGGGGGCCCCAGAGACCCAGTACTTC. This sequence encodes CSVVSSGGAPETQYF. The full variable domain, rest sourced from reference TRBV29-1 and TRBJ2-5, is SAVISQKPSRDICQRGTSLTIQCQVDSQVTMMFWYRQQPGQSLTLIATANQGSEATYESGFVIDKFPISRPNLTFSTLTVSNMSPEDSSIYLCSVVSSGGAPETQYFGPGTRLLVL.

The chain joins TRBV20-1 to TRBJ2-5; D might be TRBD2 (5 bases). The CDR3 sequence is 13 residues long. The germline CDR1 and CDR2 sequences are DFQATT and SNEGSKA (reference sequence). Deletions cut 6 bases from V and 1 base from J, with 12 bases between. DNA of the CDR3: TGCAGTGCCCCCTTGGGAGTCCAAGAGACCCAGTACTTC. It codes for CSAPLGVQETQYF.

The chain carries TRBV12-3 or TRBV12-4 and TRBJ2-5; 10 bases align to TRBD1. The CDR3 runs to 15 residues. Trimming removed 6 bases from V and 5 bases from J; junction bases left unmatched: 9. The CDR3 DNA reads as TGTGCCAGCAGCTCTAGGGACAGGGGACAGGAGACCCAGTACTTC. It codes for CASSSRDRGQETQYF.

This clonotype came up many times. This chain links TRBV2 with TRBJ1-2; possible D gene TRBD1, 5 bases. Germline values: CDR1 SNHLY, CDR2 FYNNEI. The CDR3 is 14 amino acids. V lost 2 bases, J lost 5 bases, and 12 bases lay in between. The CDR3 reads CASSESLGGYGYTF. CDR3 sequence (DNA): TGTGCCAGCAGTGAATCCTTGGGGGGATATGGCTACACCTTC.

There are a few counts of this clonotype. The chain couples TRBV5-1 to TRBJ1-2, with TRBD1 as a possible D gene (6 bases). Trimming removed 2 bases from V and 8 bases from J, with 19 bases in between. The CDR3 totals 15 residues. From germline, CDR1 is SGHRS and CDR2 YFSETQ. CDR3 sequence (DNA): TGCGCCAGCAGCTTTGGGCAGGGGACTCGATTCGGCTACACCTTC. It is translated as CASSFGQGTRFGYTF.

This clonotype was seen more than once but under ten times. The gene calls are TRBV7-2 and TRBJ1-4; the D is unclear. CDR1 is SGHTA, CDR2 FQGNSA, per germline. This CDR3 spans 13 amino acids. Trimming removed 2 bases at V and 7 bases at J, with 8 bases between. CDR3 residues: CASSLYLSEKLFF. CDR3 DNA sequence: TGTGCCAGCAGCTTATATCTAAGTGAAAAACTGTTTTTT.

This clonotype was seen at least ten times. The genes are TRBV5-1 and TRBJ1-1; possible D gene TRBD1, 5 bases. CDR1 and CDR2 (germline): SGHRS, YFSETQ. The CDR3 consists of 13 residues. Trimming left V 1 base short and J 6 bases short, with 10 bases between. CDR3 bases: TGCGCCAGCAGCTTGTCCCTGGGGGCTGAAGCTTTCTTT. Protein sequence: CASSLSLGAEAFF.

This clonotype was seen a few times. The chain links TRBV6-2 or TRBV6-3 to TRBJ1-1, with D possibly TRBD1 on 5 matching bases. V lost 5 bases, J lost 6 bases, and 10 bases lay in between. CDR3 length: 12 amino acids. Germline loops: CDR1 MNHEY, CDR2 SVGEGT. The CDR3 sequence is CASSGARPEAFF. Written as DNA, the CDR3 is TGTGCCAGCAGTGGGGCTCGTCCTGAAGCTTTCTTT.